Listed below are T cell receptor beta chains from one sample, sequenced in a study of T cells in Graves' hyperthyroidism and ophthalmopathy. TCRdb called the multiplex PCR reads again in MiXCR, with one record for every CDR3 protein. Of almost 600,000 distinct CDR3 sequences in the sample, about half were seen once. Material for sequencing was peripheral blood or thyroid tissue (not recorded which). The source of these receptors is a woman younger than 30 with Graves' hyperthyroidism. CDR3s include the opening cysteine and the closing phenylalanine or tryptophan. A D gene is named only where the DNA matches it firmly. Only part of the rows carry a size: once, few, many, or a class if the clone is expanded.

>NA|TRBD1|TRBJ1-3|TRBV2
CASSEGQGGNTIYF
TGTGCCAGCAGTGAGGGACAGGGAGGAAACACCATATATTTT
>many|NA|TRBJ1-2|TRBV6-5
CASSYMGDYGYTF
TGTGCCAGCAGTTATATGGGTGACTATGGCTACACCTTC
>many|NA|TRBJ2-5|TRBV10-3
CADKPSGGLKGETQYF
TGTGCCGACAAGCCCTCCGGCGGACTTAAGGGAGAGACCCAGTACTTC
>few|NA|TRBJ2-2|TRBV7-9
CASSLRHFNTGELFF
TGTGCCAGCAGCTTACGACATTTTAACACCGGGGAGCTGTTTTTT
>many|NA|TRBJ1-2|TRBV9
CASSVVQGFGYTF
TGTGCCAGCAGCGTTGTCCAGGGATTTGGCTACACCTTC
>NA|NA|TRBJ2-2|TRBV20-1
CSAKGRNTGELFF
TGCAGTGCTAAGGGGCGGAACACCGGGGAGCTGTTTTTT
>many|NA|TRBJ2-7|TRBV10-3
CATRTPTEQYF
TGTGCCACCCGGACGCCAACCGAGCAGTACTTC
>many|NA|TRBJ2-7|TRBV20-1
CSGTGSSYEQYF
TGCAGTGGTACGGGTAGCTCCTACGAGCAGTACTTC
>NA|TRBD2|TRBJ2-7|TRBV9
CASSGGTSGNHEQYF
TGTGCCAGCAGTGGGGGGACTAGCGGGAACCACGAGCAGTACTTC
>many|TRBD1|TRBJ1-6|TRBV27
CASSLSGTGGNSPLHF
TGTGCCAGCAGTCTCTCCGGGACAGGGGGTAATTCACCCCTCCACTTT
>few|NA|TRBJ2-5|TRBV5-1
CASCTLGELSQETQYF
TGCGCCAGCTGCACTCTGGGGGAACTATCCCAAGAGACCCAGTACTTC
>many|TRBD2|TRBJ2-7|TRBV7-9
CASSPTGGTSGSYEQYF
TGTGCCAGCAGCCCCACCGGCGGGACTAGCGGGAGCTACGAGCAGTACTTC
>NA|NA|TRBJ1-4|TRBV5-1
CASSLEGVEKLFF
TGCGCCAGCAGCTTGGAGGGGGTGGAAAAACTGTTTTTT
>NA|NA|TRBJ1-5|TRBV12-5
CASGPRTGNQPQHF
TGTGCTAGTGGTCCCCGAACAGGCAATCAGCCCCAGCATTTT
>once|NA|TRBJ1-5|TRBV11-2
CASSEPYGRSQPQHF
TGCGCCAGCAGTGAGCCGTACGGGCGAAGTCAGCCCCAGCATTTT
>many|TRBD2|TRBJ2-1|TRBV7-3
CASKGREGYNEQFF
TGTGCCAGCAAGGGGCGGGAGGGGTACAATGAGCAGTTCTTC
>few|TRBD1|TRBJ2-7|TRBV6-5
CASRLMDRGTYEQYF
TGTGCCAGCAGGTTGATGGACAGGGGAACCTACGAGCAGTACTTC
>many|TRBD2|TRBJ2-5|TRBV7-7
CASSFRLAVQETQYF
TGTGCTAGCAGCTTTCGACTAGCGGTACAAGAGACCCAGTACTTC
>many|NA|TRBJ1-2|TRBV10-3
CAISESRLGYGYTF
TGTGCCATCAGTGAGAGCCGCTTAGGTTATGGCTACACCTTC
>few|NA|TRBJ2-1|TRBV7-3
CASSQGRVLSDEQFF
TGTGCCAGCAGCCAGGGCAGGGTATTAAGCGATGAGCAGTTCTTC
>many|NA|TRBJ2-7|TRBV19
CASSETGTSYEQYF
TGTGCCAGTAGTGAAACGGGTACCTCCTACGAGCAGTACTTC
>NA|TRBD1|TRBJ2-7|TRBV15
CATSSASGTAAYEQYF
TGTGCCACCAGCAGTGCGTCTGGGACAGCGGCCTACGAGCAGTACTTC
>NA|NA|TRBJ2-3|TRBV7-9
CASSSRTSSTDTQYF
TGTGCCAGCAGTAGTCGGACATCTAGCACAGATACGCAGTATTTT
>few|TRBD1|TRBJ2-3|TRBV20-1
CSASSPGTGRTDTQYF
TGCAGTGCTAGCTCTCCAGGGACAGGCCGCACAGATACGCAGTATTTT